Reported below is one TCR beta chain. This CDR3 is built from 15 residues. Germline V lookup: CDR1 KGHSY, CDR2 FQNENV. Trimming stripped 2 bases from V and 2 bases from J, with 12 bases between. The sample is drawn from a study of blood T cell repertoires in COVID-19. Method: immunoSEQ multiplex PCR; TCRdb's copy keeps in-frame clones and lacks some. The sample contains around 390,000 clones, around nine tenths of which appear only once. The sample comprised PBMCs or T cells enriched from blood (not recorded which). This TCR was recovered from a woman aged 45-59 years who had recovered from COVID-19. This chain uses TRBV16 with TRBJ1-2, with no clear D. The CDR3 loop is CASSQPRELNYGYTF. In DNA form, the CDR3 reads TGTGCCAGCAGCCAACCCCGGGAACTAAACTATGGCTACACCTTC.